The source of this T cell receptor beta chain is a study of CD8+ T cells in alopecia areata. For this clone: Its antigen is currently unknown.

Study-level findings and limits: Resident alphabeta T cells of normal skin are also sequenced in scalp samples.

Alopecia areata patients provided lesional scalp punch biopsies and peripheral blood. The V end lost 0 bases, the J end lost 6 bases, and 15 bases lay between the germline ends. The germline gives CDR1 MNHEY, CDR2 SMNVEV (reference sequence). The CDR3 contains 15 residues. The authors extracted RNA and reverse transcribed it into cDNA as the sequencing template. The data were produced by immunoSEQ multiplex PCR, yet TCRdb's version contains in-frame clones alone and is incomplete. The table records about 12,000 clones, 60% of them present only once. This sequence originates from a human donor with alopecia areata. The rearrangement joins TRBV27 to TRBJ2-7, with unresolved D. The sequencing input was skin. The CDR3 coding sequence is TGTGCCAGCAGTTTATCCCGGGCCCAAGCGAGCGAGCAGTACTTC. Translated, it gives CASSLSRAQASEQYF.